This T cell receptor beta chain was recorded in a study of CD8+ T cells in alopecia areata. Treatment indicated: oral pan-JAK inhibitor, 5-10 mg twice daily. Those with alopecia areata gave lesional scalp punch biopsies and peripheral blood. In each case, RNA was isolated and then reverse transcribed into cDNA as the sequencing template. The assay was immunoSEQ multiplex PCR, and TCRdb's table has in-frame clones only and misses some. This table holds fewer than 110,000 clones, over 75% found once. The CDR3 covers 17 residues. The germline gives CDR1 SQVTM, CDR2 ANQGSEA. J lost 0 bases, V lost 2 bases, and 6 bases had no gene match.

V is TRBV29-1 and J is TRBJ2-6, with TRBD2 matching 8 bases. Sequenced here: CD8+ T cells sorted from blood, sampled at approximately week 30, from a patient treated with tofacitinib. This receptor was obtained from a human donor with alopecia areata. The CDR3 DNA is TGCAGCGTTGAAATTTCCGGGGGGGCCTCTGGGGCCAACGTCCTGACTTTC. Its protein is CSVEISGGASGANVLTF.